This T cell receptor beta chain is from a study of blood T cells in healthy people across ages (dated by TCRdb to 2013 to 2016). Background on the whole study: In model experiments, roughly one uniquely barcoded TCR beta cDNA molecule per two T cells was captured by template switching. To avoid experimental bias, donors of different ages were distributed randomly across sequencing lanes. The donors were divided into four age groups: young (average about 15 years), middle-aged (about 41), aged (roughly 66) and long-lived (about 84). For two donors (one aged 18 to 30 and one aged 80 or older), the study analyzed two additional independent replicas of 1 million unique cDNA reads from the same blood draw. Using deep sequencing normalized with unique cDNA molecular identifiers, the study measured how TCR beta repertoire diversity changes with age.

Preparation of the library involved 5' RACE. Instrument on record: Illumina HiSeq 2500. The second PCR ran for about 7 to 11 cycles and used a J-beta primer mix along with a sample-barcoded 5' primer. A template-switch 5' adaptor carrying 12 random nucleotides introduced a unique molecular identifier onto each TCR beta cDNA molecule. At least 3 million CDR3-containing paired-end reads were obtained from each sample. All of the RNA was converted into first-strand cDNA using the Mint cDNA synthesis kit, with a TRBC-specific oligonucleotide serving as the primer. All cDNA was treated with uracil-DNA glycosylase and then went through a first 18-cycle PCR with the universal primers M1SS and BC2_uni_R. Per the authors' processing: Normalization of each sample was performed by random selection of 1 million high-quality reads, each carrying a distinct molecular identifier. Reads sharing molecular identifiers were discarded rather than binned into consensus sequences. MiTCR, set to a Q25 quality threshold and the strictest error-elimination algorithm, was used for CDR3 identification, clonotype clustering and error correction. A nonparametric unseen species model with Euler transformation was used to estimate a lower bound on total TCR beta diversity. The public reads were reanalyzed by TCRdb: fastp trimming at Q25, MiXCR alignment, in-frame beta chains only. Each record represents a unique CDR3 protein, reported with the most common genes and DNA among its rows. None of the V and J calls come from the authors' own analysis; TCRdb made them. Present in this sample are 2 million or so distinct CDR3 sequences, around half of which were seen just once. About 2.1% of the sample is taken by the ten largest.

Notes on this clonotype: Its antigen is not yet known. No much larger clone exists at a distance of one base, and base qualities are not known.

Broader findings and caveats from the paper: Bulk unsorted PBMC profiling prevented conclusive comparison of naive and antigen-experienced compartments. As age increased, observed TCR beta diversity per million T cells dropped in a roughly linear way, and a significant reduction was already evident by age about 40. There was a strong correlation between observed TCR beta diversity and the percentage of naive T cells measured by flow cytometry. Estimates of total diversity from one million sequenced T cells were regarded as lower bounds and underestimates. Compared with the aged group, more naive CD4+ T cells, fewer expanded clones and increased TCR diversity were shown by the long-lived group, suggesting age selection. Because donor CMV infection status was unknown, age-related changes in expanded clonotypes were potentially confounded.

The CDR3 contains 12 residues, cysteine and phenylalanine counted. Only the CDR3 region is kept as DNA, spanning 36 bases read in frame from base 1. According to the germline V gene, CDR1 reads LGHNT and CDR2 reads FRNRAP. The junction carries 12 bases between V and J, which are trimmed by 6 bases and 9 bases respectively. The donors were roughly 40 Caucasian individuals from Russia, aged roughly 6 to 100 years, who were systemically healthy. Each donor gave around 9.5 milliliters of peripheral blood, collected into EDTA-treated Vacutainer tubes. Ficoll-Paque density-gradient centrifugation was used to isolate PBMCs, with at least 6.5 million per sample. Total RNA was extracted from PBMCs with Trizol reagent, with at least 5 micrograms obtained per sample. For every donor, an aliquot of PBMCs went through flow cytometry to measure the percentages of naive CD45RAhigh/CD27high T cells.

The TCR sequence derives from a woman in her 40s in good health. Sequencing was performed on blood. The rearrangement combines TRBV12-5 with TRBJ1-5, with no reliable assignment of the D segment. Here is the DNA: TGTGCTAGTGGCGTTGACTGGGGGCCCCAGCATTTT. Translated, this gives CASGVDWGPQHF.